Listed below are T cell receptor beta chains from one sample, sequenced in a study of cytomegalovirus exposure and HLA in healthy donors. Here immunoSEQ multiplex PCR was the method, and the copy in TCRdb shows in-frame clones only, minus some. There are 200,000 to 250,000 clones in the sample; roughly 84% occur only once, and about 14% lies in the top ten. The sequencing input was PBMCs. Every receptor here comes from a young woman in good health and CMV-seropositive. Both conserved end residues are part of each CDR3. A D gene is named only where the DNA matches it firmly. Rows give clone size only sometimes, using once, few, many, or a class for an expanded clone.

TRBD2 | TRBJ2-1 | TRBV4-3 | - | TGCGCCAGCAGCTTGGGACTAGCACCCAATGAGCAGTTCTTC | CASSLGLAPNEQFF
TRBD2 | TRBJ2-5 | TRBV27 | once | TGTGCCAGCAGTTTATACGGCGGGAGGGACCAAGAGACCCAGTACTTC | CASSLYGGRDQETQYF
TRBD2 | TRBJ2-7 | TRBV7-9 | few | TGTGCCAGCAGCCCGGGGGGGGCCTCCTACGAGCAGTACTTC | CASSPGGASYEQYF
TRBD1 | TRBJ1-2 | TRBV5-1 | - | TGCGCCAGCAGCTCTGACAGGGCGTATGGCTACACCTTC | CASSSDRAYGYTF
- | TRBJ2-7 | TRBV30 | - | TGTGCCTGGAAAGGGAGGATTGATTCTGGGCAGTACTTC | CAWKGRIDSGQYF
- | TRBJ2-1 | TRBV12-5 | - | TGTGCTAGTGGTATCGCTAGGGTGGGTGAGCAGTTCTTC | CASGIARVGEQFF
TRBD1 | TRBJ1-2 | TRBV18 | - | TGTGCCAGCTCACCAAGGGACAGGGGGCAGAATGGCTACACCTTC | CASSPRDRGQNGYTF
- | TRBJ2-4 | TRBV27 | - | TGTGCCAGCAGTTTAGGCACCAAAAACATTCAGTACTTC | CASSLGTKNIQYF
- | TRBJ1-2 | TRBV6-5 | - | TGTGCCAGCAAAAAGAGTCGCGCGGATAACTATGGCTACACCTTC | CASKKSRADNYGYTF
- | TRBJ2-1 | TRBV6-5 | - | TGTGCCAGCAGAAAACTAGGAAACAGTAATGAGCAGTTCTTC | CASRKLGNSNEQFF
- | TRBJ1-1 | TRBV7-2 | once | TGTGCCAGCAGCTTATTTGCCGGAGGGAACACTGAAGCTTTCTTT | CASSLFAGGNTEAFF